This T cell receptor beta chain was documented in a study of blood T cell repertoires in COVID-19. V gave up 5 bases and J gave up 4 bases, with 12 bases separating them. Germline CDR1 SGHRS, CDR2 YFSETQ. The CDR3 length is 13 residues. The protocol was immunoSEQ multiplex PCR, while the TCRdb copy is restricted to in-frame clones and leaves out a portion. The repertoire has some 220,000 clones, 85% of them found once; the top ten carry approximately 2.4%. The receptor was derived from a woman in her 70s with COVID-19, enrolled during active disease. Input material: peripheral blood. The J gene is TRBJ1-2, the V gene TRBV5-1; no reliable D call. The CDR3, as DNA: TGCGCCAGCAGGGGAGGTGTTAGCTATGGCTACACCTTC. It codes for CASRGGVSYGYTF.